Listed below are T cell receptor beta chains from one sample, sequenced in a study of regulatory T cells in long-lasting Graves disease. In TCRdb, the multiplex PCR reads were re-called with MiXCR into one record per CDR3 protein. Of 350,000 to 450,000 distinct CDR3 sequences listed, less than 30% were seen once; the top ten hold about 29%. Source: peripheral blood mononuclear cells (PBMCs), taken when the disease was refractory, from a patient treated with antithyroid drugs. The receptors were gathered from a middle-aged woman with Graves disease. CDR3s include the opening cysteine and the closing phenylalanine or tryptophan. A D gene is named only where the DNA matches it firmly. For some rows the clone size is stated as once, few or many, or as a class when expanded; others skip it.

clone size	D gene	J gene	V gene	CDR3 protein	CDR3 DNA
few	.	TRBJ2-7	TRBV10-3	CAISDNQGLDEQYF	TGTGCCATCAGTGATAACCAGGGTTTGGACGAGCAGTACTTC
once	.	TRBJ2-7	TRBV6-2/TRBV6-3	CASSYIAAKGDPEQYF	TGTGCCAGCAGTTACATCGCGGCGAAAGGAGATCCCGAGCAGTACTTC
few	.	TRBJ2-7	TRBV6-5	CASSYSVIDEQYF	TGTGCCAGCAGTTACTCCGTGATAGACGAGCAGTACTTC
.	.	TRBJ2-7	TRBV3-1	CASSLLVGTYEQYF	TGTGCCAGCAGCCTCCTGGTTGGAACCTACGAGCAGTACTTC
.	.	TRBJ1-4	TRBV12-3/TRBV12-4	CASSSNRGLTNEKLFF	TGTGCCAGCAGTTCAAACCGGGGCCTAACTAATGAAAAACTGTTTTTT
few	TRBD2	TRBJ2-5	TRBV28	CAGSMGGPGEETQYF	TGTGCCGGCAGTATGGGAGGGCCGGGGGAAGAGACCCAGTACTTC
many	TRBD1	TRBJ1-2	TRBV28	CASFLTGVGYGYTF	TGTGCCAGCTTTCTGACAGGGGTGGGCTATGGCTACACCTTC
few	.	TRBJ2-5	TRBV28	CASSLISGETQYF	TGTGCCAGCAGTTTAATCTCGGGAGAGACCCAGTACTTC
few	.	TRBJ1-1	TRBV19	CASSILWTGANTEAFF	TGTGCCAGTAGTATCCTCTGGACGGGTGCGAACACTGAAGCTTTCTTT
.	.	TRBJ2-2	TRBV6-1	CASSEGPEGSGELFF	TGTGCCAGCAGCGAAGGGCCGGAGGGAAGTGGGGAGCTGTTTTTT
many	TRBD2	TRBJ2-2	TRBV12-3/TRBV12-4	CASSWGLAFTGELFF	TGTGCCAGCAGTTGGGGACTAGCGTTTACCGGGGAGCTGTTTTTT
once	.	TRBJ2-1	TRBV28	CATRAGTLTYNEQFF	TGTGCCACCCGGGCCGGGACACTAACCTACAATGAGCAGTTCTTC
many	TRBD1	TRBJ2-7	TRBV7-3	CASSTSGTGEQYF	TGTGCCAGCTCCACCTCCGGGACAGGGGAGCAGTACTTC
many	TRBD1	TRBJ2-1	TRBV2	CASSALGQANEQFF	TGTGCCAGCAGTGCGTTGGGACAGGCAAATGAGCAGTTCTTC
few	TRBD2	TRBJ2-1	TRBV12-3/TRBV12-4	CASSLVAGGYNEQFF	TGTGCCAGCAGTTTAGTAGCGGGAGGGTACAATGAGCAGTTCTTC
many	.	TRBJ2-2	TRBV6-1	CASGPNTGELFF	TGTGCCAGCGGCCCGAACACCGGGGAGCTGTTTTTT
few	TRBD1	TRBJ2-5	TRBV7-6	CASSSPRQGQETQYF	TGTGCCAGCAGCTCACCCCGACAGGGCCAAGAGACCCAGTACTTC
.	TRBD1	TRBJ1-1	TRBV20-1	CSARARVQGQGEAFF	TGCAGTGCCAGAGCTAGAGTACAGGGGCAAGGCGAAGCTTTCTTT
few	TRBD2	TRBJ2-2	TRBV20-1	CSAILAAGELFF	TGCAGTGCTATCCTAGCGGCGGGGGAGCTGTTTTTT
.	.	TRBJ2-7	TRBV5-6	CASSLPSGFGAYF	TGTGCCAGCAGCTTGCCATCAGGGTTCGGGGCGTACTTC
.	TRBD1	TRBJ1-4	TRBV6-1	CASAWTGTNEKLFF	TGTGCCTCGGCGTGGACAGGGACTAATGAAAAACTGTTTTTT
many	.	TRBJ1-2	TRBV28	CASRKSQDGYTF	TGTGCCAGCAGGAAAAGTCAGGATGGCTACACCTTC
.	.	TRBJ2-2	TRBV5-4	CASSSSGLFSGELFF	TGTGCCAGCAGTTCGTCCGGACTGTTCTCCGGGGAGCTGTTTTTT
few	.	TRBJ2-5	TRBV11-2	CASKNPLRGQETQYF	TGTGCCAGCAAAAATCCGCTTAGGGGCCAAGAGACCCAGTACTTC
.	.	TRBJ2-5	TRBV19	CASSLDAETQYF	TGTGCCAGTAGTCTGGATGCGGAGACCCAGTACTTC
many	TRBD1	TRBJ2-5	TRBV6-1	CASRIGTGGLETQYF	TGTGCCAGCAGGATTGGGACAGGGGGCTTGGAGACCCAGTACTTC
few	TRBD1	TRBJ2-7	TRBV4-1	CASSPGQGSFYEQYF	TGCGCCAGCAGCCCCGGACAGGGAAGCTTCTACGAGCAGTACTTC
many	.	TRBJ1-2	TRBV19	CASTTGLDGYTF	TGTGCCAGTACCACAGGGTTAGATGGCTACACCTTC
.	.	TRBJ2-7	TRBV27	CASSLSGTASYEQYF	TGTGCCAGCAGTTTATCCGGGACTGCCTCCTACGAGCAGTACTTC
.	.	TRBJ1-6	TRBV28	CASRETDPSSYNSPLHF	TGTGCCAGCAGGGAGACGGACCCGAGCTCCTATAATTCACCCCTCCACTTT
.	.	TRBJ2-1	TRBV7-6	CASSFRQVNNEQFF	TGTGCTAGCAGCTTTCGTCAAGTTAACAATGAGCAGTTCTTC
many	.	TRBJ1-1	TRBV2	CASKSGNTEAFF	TGTGCCAGCAAATCCGGGAACACTGAAGCTTTCTTT
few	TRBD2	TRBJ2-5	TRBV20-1	CSAPPWGSGSPETQYF	TGCAGTGCTCCACCTTGGGGTAGCGGGAGCCCAGAGACCCAGTACTTC
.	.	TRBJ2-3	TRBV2	CASSEQGFRTDTQYF	TGTGCCAGCAGCGAACAGGGTTTTCGGACAGATACGCAGTATTTT
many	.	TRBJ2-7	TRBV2	CASSEKPYEQYF	TGTGCCAGCAGCGAGAAGCCCTACGAGCAGTACTTC
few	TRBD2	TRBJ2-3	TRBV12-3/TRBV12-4	CASSHSGGTQYF	TGTGCCAGCAGTCATAGCGGGGGTACGCAGTATTTT
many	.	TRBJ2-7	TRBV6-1	CASYRDGAYEQYF	TGTGCCAGCTACCGGGACGGAGCCTACGAGCAGTACTTC
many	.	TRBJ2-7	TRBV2	CAGTIAQVDQRLERQYF	TGTGCCGGCACTATAGCCCAAGTTGACCAGAGGTTGGAACGGCAGTACTTC
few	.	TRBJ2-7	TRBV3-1	CASSQDRGVGQYF	TGTGCCAGCAGCCAAGATCGAGGGGTAGGGCAGTACTTC
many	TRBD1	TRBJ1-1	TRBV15	CATSRGFSVKGARITEAFF	TGTGCCACCAGCAGAGGCTTCAGTGTAAAGGGGGCGCGTATCACTGAAGCTTTCTTT
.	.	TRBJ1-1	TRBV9	CASSVGGGAEAFF	TGTGCCAGCAGCGTCGGCGGGGGCGCTGAAGCTTTCTTT
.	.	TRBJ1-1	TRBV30	CAWSSGGWNTEAFF	TGTGCCTGGAGTTCGGGAGGTTGGAACACTGAAGCTTTCTTT
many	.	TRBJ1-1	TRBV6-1	CASSEAPKGWNTEAFF	TGTGCCAGCAGTGAAGCGCCTAAGGGTTGGAATACTGAAGCTTTCTTT
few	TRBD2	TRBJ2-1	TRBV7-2	CASSGVSSGRGFEQFF	TGTGCCAGCAGCGGTGTGTCTAGCGGGAGGGGGTTTGAGCAGTTCTTC
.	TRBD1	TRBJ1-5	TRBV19	CASSNAGGLQPQHF	TGTGCCAGTAGTAATGCAGGGGGCCTTCAGCCCCAGCATTTT
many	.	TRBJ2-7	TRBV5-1	CASSLEGSYEQYF	TGTGCCAGCAGCCTGGAGGGCTCCTACGAGCAGTACTTC
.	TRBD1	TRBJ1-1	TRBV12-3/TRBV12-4	CASSPAGTGKNTEAFF	TGTGCCAGCAGCCCGGCCGGGACAGGGAAAAACACTGAAGCTTTCTTT